The 9 T cell receptor beta chains in this list originate from one sample, sequenced in a study of beta chain features in type 1 diabetes. The sequenced template was cDNA made from the entire isolated RNA. Profiling relied on immunoSEQ multiplex PCR, and the TCRdb table lists in-frame clones only, not all of them. The table includes under 900,000 clones, roughly 17% detected once. Sequenced material: naive CD4+ T cells from blood. The receptors stem from a woman between 18 and 30 years old in good health.

The chain couples TRBV6-1 to TRBJ1-1, with D unresolved. There are 14 residues in the CDR3. Trimming shortened V by 6 bases and J by 5 bases, and 16 bases separated the two germline ends. The V gene's germline CDR1 is MNHNS and CDR2 SASEGT. CDR3 nucleotide sequence: TGTGCCAGCAGGACTGACGTGTGGAGGACTGAAGCTTTCTTT. Translation gives CASRTDVWRTEAFF.

Only a few counts were recorded for this clone. This chain uses TRBV7-3 with TRBJ2-1; D is ambiguous. The CDR3 consists of 15 residues. Per germline, CDR1 SGHTA and CDR2 FQGTGA. Trimming stripped 5 bases from V and 1 base from J, with 12 bases between. CDR3 loop: CASSRTARSYNEQFF. The CDR3, as DNA: TGTGCCAGCAGCCGGACGGCTAGGTCCTACAATGAGCAGTTCTTC.

Only a few counts were recorded for this clone. Other nucleotide sequences in the sample specify the same CDR3. This sequence joins TRBV7-3 and TRBJ2-1, with 7 bases fitting TRBD2. The trim removed 1 base at V and 0 bases at J, leaving 3 bases unmatched. The germline V gene has CDR1 SGHTA and CDR2 FQGTGA. The CDR3 totals 16 residues. The CDR3 nucleotides read TGTGCCAGCAGCTTAAGGGGCGGGAGCTCCTACAATGAGCAGTTCTTC. Its translation is CASSLRGGSSYNEQFF.

This clone is a singleton in its sample. This rearrangement joins TRBV27 to TRBJ2-7; D possibly corresponds to TRBD2 (5 bases). Germline-derived CDR1 and CDR2 are MNHEY and SMNVEV (reference sequence). With 2 bases removed from V and 4 bases from J, the gap between germline ends came to 15 bases. The CDR3 has 15 residues. CDR3 amino acids: CASSLAADLVYEQYF. CDR3 in DNA: TGTGCCAGCAGTTTAGCAGCGGACCTAGTATACGAGCAGTACTTC.

J is TRBJ1-1 and V is TRBV5-1; the D is unclear. Germline loops: CDR1 SGHRS, CDR2 YFSETQ. This CDR3 has 14 residues. V was pared by 0 bases and J by 4 bases, with 10 bases between. DNA for the CDR3: TGCGCCAGCAGCTTGGAAGGGCGCGGCACTGAAGCTTTCTTT. It yields the protein CASSLEGRGTEAFF.

This clone was picked up a small number of times. This sample also contains other DNA sequences that code for the same CDR3. V is TRBV25-1 and J is TRBJ1-2, with a possible D match to TRBD1 (5 bases). The V gene's germline CDR1 is MGHDK and CDR2 SYGVNS. V gave up 3 bases and J gave up 4 bases, with 9 bases separating them. The CDR3 is 13 residues long. The CDR3 sequence is CASSDRGVYGYTF. The CDR3 coding sequence is TGTGCCAGCAGTGACCGAGGGGTCTATGGCTACACCTTC.

In this sample, this clone turned up a few times. V gene TRBV7-3 combines with J gene TRBJ2-7; TRBD1 aligns across 10 bases. V trimming: 4 bases; J trimming: 7 bases; junction bases outside the gene matches: 13. The CDR3 is 16 amino acids. Germline loops: CDR1 SGHTA, CDR2 FQGTGA. Here the CDR3 DNA reads TGTGCCAGCAGCTATCCCCGGAGACAGGGGGCGCGGGAGCAGTACTTC. The encoded protein is CASSYPRRQGAREQYF.

The V call is TRBV28, the J call TRBJ2-3; D possibly uses TRBD1 or TRBD2 (5 bases each). V was clipped by 5 bases and J by 1 base, with 19 bases between them. The CDR3 runs to 17 residues. Germline V gene sequence: CDR1 MDHEN, CDR2 SYDVKM. The CDR3 region is CASSGAGVPTRTDTQYF. DNA of the CDR3: TGTGCCAGCAGTGGGGCGGGTGTTCCCACTCGCACAGATACGCAGTATTTT.

In this sample, this clone turned up a few times. The chain joins TRBV6-5 to TRBJ1-2, with unresolved D. This CDR3 contains 14 residues. Germline CDR1 is MNHEY and CDR2 is SVGAGI. The V gene lost 5 bases and the J gene lost 2 bases, with 12 bases spanning the gap. The CDR3 loop reads CASSEGGENYGYTF. The CDR3, as DNA: TGTGCCAGCAGTGAAGGTGGGGAGAACTATGGCTACACCTTC.